A selection of T cell receptor beta chains follows, all from one sample in a study of CD8 T cells in Susac syndrome. Via MiXCR, TCRdb re-called the immunoSEQ multiplex PCR reads, giving one row per CDR3 protein. The sample lists about 300,000 distinct CDR3 sequences, almost 85% occurring once. The sample taken for sequencing was CD8+ T cells from PBMCs. All receptors derive from a human donor with multiple sclerosis. CDR3s include the opening cysteine and the closing phenylalanine or tryptophan. The D gene is left open where the match is weak. Expanded clones get a size class; other rows say once, few or many, or leave the size out.

>TRBJ1-5|NA|NA|TRBV19
CASSIQGSNQPQHF
TGTGCCAGTTCGATACAGGGTTCCAATCAGCCCCAGCATTTT
>TRBJ2-7|NA|NA|TRBV12-3/TRBV12-4
CASSPGIDYEQYF
TGTGCCAGCAGTCCCGGGATCGACTACGAGCAGTACTTC
>TRBJ1-2|NA|once|TRBV5-5
CASSFSEFVGYGYTF
TGTGCCAGCAGCTTCTCCGAATTCGTCGGCTATGGCTACACCTTC
>TRBJ2-3|NA|NA|TRBV11-1
CASSLISRRSTGGPYTDTQYF
TGTGCCAGCAGCTTAATCTCGCGAAGGTCCACAGGAGGGCCGTACACAGATACGCAGTATTTT
>TRBJ1-1|NA|NA|TRBV19
CASRLVNTEAFF
TGTGCCAGTAGATTGGTGAACACTGAAGCTTTCTTT
>TRBJ2-7|TRBD2|NA|TRBV7-2
CAVYRLGGEGAEQYF
TGTGCCGTCTATAGACTGGGAGGGGAAGGAGCCGAGCAGTACTTC
>TRBJ2-1|TRBD1|few|TRBV6-2/TRBV6-3
CASRPGTGVFHEQFF
TGTGCCAGCAGGCCCGGGACAGGGGTTTTCCATGAGCAGTTCTTC
>TRBJ1-2|NA|NA|TRBV19
CASSIRPGDFYHRYGYTF
TGTGCCAGTAGTATAAGGCCAGGGGATTTCTATCATCGCTATGGCTACACCTTC
>TRBJ2-1|NA|NA|TRBV20-1
CSASSAADYEQFF
TGCAGTGCTAGTTCGGCGGCGGACTATGAGCAGTTCTTC
>TRBJ2-7|NA|few|TRBV27
CASSLSRGPYEQYF
TGTGCCAGCAGTTTATCGAGGGGCCCCTACGAGCAGTACTTC
>TRBJ1-1|NA|few|TRBV6-2/TRBV6-3
CASSYTDGNTEAFF
TGTGCCAGCAGTTACACCGACGGTAACACTGAAGCTTTCTTT
>TRBJ1-5|NA|once|TRBV6-5
CASSYSGSGNQPQHF
TGTGCCAGCAGTTACTCGGGTAGCGGCAATCAGCCCCAGCATTTT
>TRBJ1-1|TRBD1|NA|TRBV5-4
CASSFYHRGSTEAFF
TGTGCCAGCAGCTTCTACCACAGGGGTAGCACTGAAGCTTTCTTT
>TRBJ2-1|TRBD2|NA|TRBV18
CASSPDLTSGSHNEQFF
TGTGCCAGCTCACCTGATCTGACTAGCGGGAGCCACAATGAGCAGTTCTTC
>TRBJ2-7|NA|once|TRBV6-5
CASSYSWTASYEQYF
TGTGCCAGCAGTTATAGTTGGACAGCCTCTTACGAGCAGTACTTC
>TRBJ1-2|NA|NA|TRBV28
CASSSRQGRNYGYTF
TGTGCCAGCAGTTCACGGCAGGGTCGAAATTATGGCTACACCTTC
>TRBJ2-1|TRBD2|NA|TRBV27
CASSPRTSGSGEQFF
TGTGCCAGCAGTCCCCGGACTAGCGGGAGCGGTGAGCAGTTCTTC
>TRBJ2-3|TRBD1|once|TRBV19
CASSMGTGGPTDTQYF
TGTGCCAGTAGTATGGGAACAGGGGGCCCGACAGATACGCAGTATTTT
>TRBJ2-2|NA|NA|TRBV6-5
CASSYTLSTAINTGELFF
TGTGCCAGCAGTTACACTTTATCGACAGCCATTAACACCGGGGAGCTGTTTTTT
>TRBJ2-2|TRBD2|NA|TRBV20-1
CSARDQWLDSGSNTGELFF
TGCAGTGCTAGAGATCAATGGCTAGATAGCGGGTCCAACACCGGGGAGCTGTTTTTT
>TRBJ2-7|NA|few|TRBV6-1
CASSPDLADSSYEQYF
TGTGCCAGCAGCCCCGATCTAGCGGACAGCTCCTACGAGCAGTACTTC
>TRBJ2-7|NA|NA|TRBV9
CASSVGNREGNYEQYF
TGTGCCAGCAGCGTAGGCAACAGGGAGGGTAACTACGAGCAGTACTTC
>TRBJ2-7|TRBD2|NA|TRBV4-3
CASSQSPLLPGLAAEQYF
TGCGCCAGCAGCCAGTCTCCCCTCCTACCGGGACTAGCTGCCGAGCAGTACTTC
>TRBJ2-3|TRBD2|once|TRBV18
CASSPGPSGSITDTQYF
TGTGCCAGCTCACCGGGTCCTAGCGGGAGTATTACAGATACGCAGTATTTT
>TRBJ1-1|TRBD1|NA|TRBV28
CASSAYSGTGDVAFF
TGTGCCAGCAGTGCATACTCCGGGACAGGGGACGTAGCTTTCTTT
>TRBJ2-5|NA|NA|TRBV11-3
CASSPGGSPFQETQYF
TGTGCCAGCAGCCCAGGAGGGAGCCCCTTCCAAGAGACCCAGTACTTC
>TRBJ2-6|TRBD1|NA|TRBV6-2/TRBV6-3
CASSYSGAGGASGANVLTF
TGTGCCAGCAGTTACTCAGGGGCAGGGGGCGCCTCTGGGGCCAACGTCCTGACTTTC
>TRBJ1-1|NA|NA|TRBV19
CASSGHPLNTEAFF
TGTGCCAGTAGTGGACACCCTTTGAACACTGAAGCTTTCTTT
>TRBJ1-5|NA|NA|TRBV27
CASSLKPGSQPQHF
TGTGCCAGCAGTTTAAAGCCAGGCTCTCAGCCCCAGCATTTT
>TRBJ2-5|NA|NA|TRBV6-2/TRBV6-3
CASSYGVYQETQYF
TGTGCCAGCAGTTACGGGGTGTACCAAGAGACCCAGTACTTC
>TRBJ1-2|NA|NA|TRBV12-3/TRBV12-4
CASSSSGPGHAGYGYTF
TGTGCCAGCAGTTCGTCGGGGCCAGGCCATGCGGGCTATGGCTACACCTTC
>TRBJ2-7|NA|NA|TRBV6-2/TRBV6-3
CASSYVSQRPYEQYF
TGTGCCAGCAGTTACGTCTCCCAGAGGCCTTACGAGCAGTACTTC
>TRBJ2-1|TRBD2|NA|TRBV20-1
CSSIAGEHNEQFF
TGCAGTTCGATAGCGGGGGAACACAATGAGCAGTTCTTC
>TRBJ2-6|TRBD1|NA|TRBV28
CASSHGQGGANVLTF
TGTGCCAGCAGTCACGGACAGGGTGGGGCCAACGTCCTGACTTTC
>TRBJ1-5|NA|NA|TRBV28
CASRISINQPQHF
TGTGCCAGCAGAATCTCGATCAATCAGCCCCAGCATTTT
>TRBJ2-1|NA|once|TRBV5-1
CASSLGSAGTPRRSEQFF
TGCGCCAGCAGCTTGGGGTCGGCGGGAACCCCGAGAAGGAGTGAGCAGTTCTTC
>TRBJ2-7|NA|NA|TRBV6-5
CASSYLQGYEQYF
TGTGCCAGCAGTTACTTACAGGGTTACGAGCAGTACTTC
>TRBJ2-7|NA|NA|TRBV28
CASSFLNEQYF
TGTGCCAGCAGTTTCCTTAACGAGCAGTACTTC
>TRBJ2-6|NA|once|TRBV4-3
CASSQDRRSSGANVLTF
TGCGCCAGCAGCCAAGACAGGAGGAGCTCTGGGGCCAACGTCCTGACTTTC
>TRBJ1-4|TRBD1|NA|TRBV5-1
CASSPTGGALFF
TGCGCCAGCAGCCCTACAGGGGGAGCACTGTTTTTT
>TRBJ2-3|TRBD2|once|TRBV28
CASSGGRLNTDTQYF
TGTGCCAGCAGCGGCGGGAGGCTCAACACAGATACGCAGTATTTT
>TRBJ1-2|NA|NA|TRBV5-6
CASSLTTGGLGYGYTF
TGTGCCAGCAGCTTGACTACAGGTGGGCTGGGCTATGGCTACACCTTC
>TRBJ2-3|NA|few|TRBV7-2
CASSLALADTQYF
TGTGCCAGCAGCTTAGCTCTCGCAGATACGCAGTATTTT
>TRBJ2-3|NA|NA|TRBV19
CASSPDRGTLGTDTQYF
TGTGCCAGTAGTCCCGACCGAGGGACCCTGGGGACAGATACGCAGTATTTT